The clone carrying this T cell receptor (beta chain) was observed a few times. Its antigen remains unidentified. This likely comes from a read error, as the CDR3 has no conserved phenylalanine or tryptophan at its end. With iRepertoire HTBI primers and Arm-PCR of CDR3 regions, TCR beta libraries were built. TCRdb called the multiplex PCR reads again in MiXCR, with one record for every CDR3 protein. Of roughly 400,000 distinct CDR3 sequences detected, about 15% appear once; the ten largest clones hold over 7%. This record comes from a study of regulatory T cells in long-lasting Graves disease. Study-wide background: Newly diagnosed Graves' patients took antithyroid drugs under 3 months.

General study results and limits: TRBV28, TRBJ1-2 and TRBJ2-5 were favored in persistent disease.

Germline V CDR1 and CDR2: SGHDN, FVKESK. V dropped 1 base and J dropped 4 bases, with 19 bases sitting between them. CDR3 length: 17 amino acids. Time point given: newly diagnosed GD, antithyroid drugs for less than 3 months. From RNA extracted from PBMCs, the TCR library was made. These data also formed part of another study, on T cells in Graves' hyperthyroidism and ophthalmopathy.

Sequences were derived from peripheral blood mononuclear cells (PBMCs), sampled at new diagnosis, from a patient treated with antithyroid drugs. The receptor comes from a middle-aged woman with Graves disease. V and J are TRBV14 and TRBJ1-1; D call uncertain. The CDR3 region is CASSQGGGGLLGTEAFL. The CDR3 DNA reads TGTGCCAGCAGCCAAGGGGGTGGAGGCCTACTAGGCACTGAAGCTTTCCTT.